This T cell receptor beta chain is from a study of shared clonotypes between healthy human individuals. About the study: There were three CD4 naive, three CD4 memory, two CD8 naive and one CD8 memory plates per donor.

Study-level points and caveats: Compared with memory subsets, naive subsets generally had larger estimated richness. Depth of sequencing was expected to influence donor clonotype sharing.

The V end lost 3 bases, the J end lost 0 bases, and 15 bases lay between the germline ends. The germline CDR1 and CDR2 sequences are SGHRS and YFSETQ. The CDR3 is made up of 16 amino acids. Genomic DNA from each subset was divided evenly over several immunoSEQ plates. The protocol was immunoSEQ multiplex PCR, while the TCRdb copy is restricted to in-frame clones and leaves out a portion. Of roughly 1 million clones in the sample, more than 75% are singletons; the top ten hold more than 0.45%. About this clone itself: Its target is not known.

The origin of this receptor is a man younger than 35 in good health. Some clones in this sample may be carry-over from other donors' samples. The V and J genes are TRBV5-1 and TRBJ1-2; no clear D. Sample: memory CD4+ T cells from PBMCs. Subset noted: CD45RA-negative fraction. CDR3 in amino acids: CASSYFSGSSNYGYTF. The CDR3 coding sequence is TGCGCCAGCAGCTACTTCTCTGGGTCTTCTAACTATGGCTACACCTTC.